This T cell receptor beta chain was captured by sequencing in a study of cytomegalovirus exposure and HLA in healthy donors. Study findings and constraints: Later analysis identified about 17,000 TCR beta sequences associated with HLA alleles, using a false discovery rate threshold of 0.05. Cytomegalovirus-associated TCR beta chains were listed, numbering some 170. For most TCR beta V segments, an earlier analysis put the productive rate at about 90% or about 30% of the time. Upon later analysis, TCR association rates were observed to vary by HLA locus, being highest for DRB1 and lowest for HLA-C.

Comments on this clone: The antigen is undetermined.

Amplification used 60 Vbeta primers and 13 Jbeta primers. Repertoires were generated with immunoSEQ multiplex PCR, while TCRdb's copy carries only in-frame clones and drops some. The sample records about 120,000 clones, roughly 82% being singletons. The V gene's germline CDR1 is SEHNR and CDR2 FQNEAQ (reference sequence). This CDR3 contains 14 residues. Trimming cost V 4 bases and J 2 bases; bases outside gene matches: 5. Sequencing was carried out using PBMCs. V is TRBV7-9 and J is TRBJ2-7; TRBD2 agrees at 7 bases. The source of this sequence is a woman between 40 and 50 years old in good health and CMV-seropositive. The CDR3 DNA reads TGTGCCAGCAGCTCGCGGGGGAAAACCTACGAGCAGTACTTC. Its translation: CASSSRGKTYEQYF.